This entry lists 30 T cell receptor beta chains sequenced from one sample in a study of technical replicates of blood from a handful of donors (dated by TCRdb to about 2017). Library preparation was by the immunoSEQ multiplex PCR assay. The table was pulled from immuneACCESS by TCRdb, which kept in-frame rearrangements only. Such tables lose some clones; where checked, under half of the loss comes from unresolved V genes, and the rest has no known cause. The sample table holds under 90,000 clones, of which 90% to 95% were seen once. In total, the top ten clones hold 0.2% to 0.25% of the sample. The sequenced sample was T cells isolated from PBMCs. The receptors derive from a human donor in good health.

Here the CDR3 reads CASSPGKSETQYF. CDR3 nucleotide sequence: TGTGCCAGCAGCCCAGGGAAATCCGAGACCCAGTACTTC. The genes are TRBV7-7 and TRBJ2-5, with D maybe TRBD1 (5 bases). Trimming shortened V by 5 bases and J by 5 bases, and 12 bases separated the two germline ends. In germline, CDR1 is SSHAT, CDR2 FNYEAQ (reference sequence). This CDR3 contains 13 residues.

Here the CDR3 reads CASSELYRSPLHF. The CDR3 DNA sequence: TGCGCCAGCAGTGAGTTATACCGGTCACCCCTCCACTTT. The genes are TRBV10-1 and TRBJ1-6; unclear D gene. Per the germline V gene, CDR1 is WNHNN and CDR2 is SYGVQD (reference sequence). This CDR3 contains 13 residues. Trimming shortened V by 1 base and J by 10 bases, and 8 bases separated the two germline ends.

As for this clone: This same CDR3 is encoded by further DNA sequences in the sample. The gene calls are TRBV5-1 and TRBJ2-7; possible D gene TRBD1, 5 bases. The germline V gene encodes CDR1 SGHRS and CDR2 YFSETQ. The CDR3 contains 15 residues. Trimming took 1 base from V and 4 from J, leaving 15 bases between them. CDR3 DNA sequence: TGCGCCAGCAGCTTGTCGCAGGGCAGGTCTTACGAGCAGTACTTC. Translated, it gives CASSLSQGRSYEQYF.

The chain combines TRBV9 with TRBJ1-6; TRBD1 is a possible D gene (6 bases). CDR1 and CDR2 from the germline V gene are SGDLS and YYNGEE. The CDR3 is 15 residues long. V was cut by 0 bases and J by 9 bases, with 13 bases left in between. As DNA, the CDR3 is TGTGCCAGCAGCGTAGAAGGCAGGGGAGTTTCACCCCTCCACTTT. Protein: CASSVEGRGVSPLHF.

The rearrangement uses TRBV19 and TRBJ1-5, with D possibly matching TRBD1 (5 bases). Germline CDR1 and CDR2: LNHDA and SQIVND (reference sequence). The CDR3 totals 14 residues. V lost 5 bases to trimming and J lost 8 bases, with 16 bases between them. The CDR3 DNA reads as TGTGCCAGTAGTTCAGGCGGGGGTAGTAAGCCCCAGCATTTT. Translation gives CASSSGGGSKPQHF.

J is TRBJ2-1 and V is TRBV10-1; 13 nucleotides match TRBD2. The V and J ends lost 5 bases and 4 bases, in that order; junction bases with no gene match: 2. Germline V CDR1 and CDR2: WNHNN, SYGVQD (reference sequence). The CDR3 runs 15 residues. In nucleotides, the CDR3 is TGCGCCAGCAGTTTGACTAGCGGGGGGTACAATGAGCAGTTCTTC. It translates to CASSLTSGGYNEQFF.

J is TRBJ2-1 and V is TRBV18; TRBD2 aligns across 7 bases. The CDR3 spans 16 residues. Germline-derived CDR1 and CDR2 are KGHSH and LQKENI. V shed 5 bases and J 3 bases; nucleotides not matched to a gene: 10. The CDR3 region has the DNA TGTGCCAGCTCATACAACAGCGCTAGCGGCTACAATGAGCAGTTCTTC. It specifies CASSYNSASGYNEQFF.

The genes are TRBV2 and TRBJ2-1, with 13 bases that match TRBD2. Germline-derived CDR1 and CDR2 are SNHLY and FYNNEI. The V gene end was trimmed by 11 bases and the J gene end by 4 bases; junction bases not matched to a gene: 5. CDR3 length equals 14 residues. The CDR3 DNA sequence: TGTGCCTCAGGACTAGCGGGAGAGTACAATGAGCAGTTCTTC. Its protein is CASGLAGEYNEQFF.

This chain joins TRBV10-3 and TRBJ2-1, with 8 bases identical to TRBD2. The CDR3 loop spans 13 amino acids. Germline CDR1 ENHRY, CDR2 SYGVKD. J lost 7 bases, V lost 6 bases, and 5 bases had no gene match. Here the CDR3 reads CAIRSGRFNEQFF. The CDR3 DNA reads TGTGCCATCAGGAGCGGGAGATTTAATGAGCAGTTCTTC.

The V gene is TRBV5-1, the J gene TRBJ2-1; no reliable D call. Trimming stripped 0 bases from V and 0 bases from J, with 7 bases between. Germline V CDR1 and CDR2: SGHRS, YFSETQ. This CDR3 has 15 residues. The CDR3 DNA reads TGCGCCAGCAGCTTGGACTCCAACTCCTACAATGAGCAGTTCTTC. This encodes CASSLDSNSYNEQFF.

The genes are TRBV30 and TRBJ1-2; 9 bases map to TRBD1. The trim removed 7 bases at V and 7 bases at J, leaving 1 base unmatched. Germline values: CDR1 GTSNPN, CDR2 SVGIG (reference sequence). The CDR3 is made up of 10 amino acids. The CDR3, as DNA: TGTGCCTCGACAGGGGGTGGCTACACCTTC. Translated, it gives CASTGGGYTF.

V is TRBV18 and J is TRBJ1-5; the D is unclear. CDR3 length equals 14 residues. The germline gives CDR1 KGHSH, CDR2 LQKENI. The V and J ends lost 4 bases and 6 bases respectively, with 13 bases between them. The chain's CDR3 is CASSQGGLVQPQHF. DNA for the CDR3: TGTGCCAGCTCACAGGGAGGTCTGGTTCAGCCCCAGCATTTT. Variable domain in full (rest from reference TRBV18 and TRBJ1-5): NAGVMQNPRHLVRRRGQEARLRCSPMKGHSHVYWYRQLPEEGLKFMVYLQKENIIDESGMPKERFSAEFPKEGPSILRIQQVVRGDSAAYFCASSQGGLVQPQHFGDGTRLSIL.

The CDR3 coding sequence is TGTGCCAGCAGCAGCCGGGACAGGGCCACCAATTATGGCTACACCTTC. This encodes CASSSRDRATNYGYTF. This chain connects TRBV6-6 to TRBJ1-2; 9 bases are a match to TRBD1. The trim removed 6 bases at V and 5 bases at J, leaving 13 bases unmatched. The CDR3 runs 16 residues. CDR1 and CDR2 (germline): MNHNY, SVGAGI (reference sequence).

The genes are TRBV25-1 and TRBJ1-4, with 8 bases identical to TRBD1. Germline V CDR1 and CDR2: MGHDK, SYGVNS. V was clipped by 6 bases and J by 5 bases; unmatched bases: 5. The CDR3 is made up of 14 amino acids. DNA for the CDR3: TGTGCCAGCAGCAGACAGGGGTGGAATGAAAAACTGTTTTTT. This sequence encodes CASSRQGWNEKLFF.

The J gene is TRBJ1-3, the V gene TRBV9, with TRBD1 as a possible D gene (6 bases). This CDR3 is 15 amino acids long. The V end lost 2 bases, the J end lost 0 bases, and 9 bases lay between the germline ends. Germline-derived CDR1 and CDR2 are SGDLS and YYNGEE. Here the CDR3 reads CASSVGGLSGNTIYF. The CDR3 DNA sequence: TGTGCCAGCAGCGTTGGGGGCCTCTCTGGAAACACCATATATTTT.

The chain recombines TRBV5-3 with TRBJ2-3; TRBD1 aligns across 11 bases. TRBV5-3 is given ORF status, its function remaining uncertain. Germline trimming cut 2 bases from V and 6 bases from J; bases unmatched to any gene: 11. The length of the CDR3 is 17 residues. The CDR3 here is CARSLAQDRGLWDTQYF. In DNA form, the CDR3 reads TGTGCCAGAAGCTTAGCCCAGGACAGGGGGCTATGGGATACGCAGTATTTT.

This clone was recorded only once. The chain combines TRBV29-1 with TRBJ2-2; tentative D call: TRBD1 (6 bases). CDR3 size: 13 residues. Germline V gives CDR1 SQVTM, CDR2 ANQGSEA. V was trimmed by 1 base and J by 7 bases, leaving 10 bases between them. CDR3: CSVEVPGVGELFF. Here the CDR3 DNA reads TGCAGCGTTGAAGTCCCAGGGGTCGGGGAGCTGTTTTTT.

The J gene is TRBJ2-1, the V gene TRBV4-1, with D hard to call. The CDR3 has 13 amino acids. CDR1 and CDR2 (germline): MGHRA, YSYEKL. The ends were cut back, 3 bases at V and 4 bases at J, with 7 bases in the middle. In nucleotides, the CDR3 is TGCGCCAGCAGCCAGGAGAGGTACAATGAGCAGTTCTTC. It encodes CASSQERYNEQFF.

V is TRBV28 and J is TRBJ2-7; 9 bases are shared with TRBD1. The CDR3 is made up of 15 amino acids. CDR1 is MDHEN and CDR2 is SYDVKM in the germline V gene. V shed 3 bases and J 3 bases; nucleotides not matched to a gene: 6. This chain's CDR3 is CASSLPTGGGYEQYF. The CDR3 DNA follows: TGTGCCAGCAGTTTGCCCACAGGGGGCGGCTACGAGCAGTACTTC.

V usage is TRBV7-2 and J usage is TRBJ2-7; no clear D gene. The length of the CDR3 is 13 residues. The germline V gene has CDR1 SGHTA and CDR2 FQGNSA. Trimming cost V 4 bases and J 4 bases, with 11 bases left between them. This chain's CDR3 is CASSSTSQYEQYF. The CDR3 nucleotides are TGTGCCAGCAGCTCGACTTCCCAATACGAGCAGTACTTC.

The chain employs TRBV28 and TRBJ1-1, with D possibly TRBD1 on 5 matching bases. The CDR3 loop spans 17 amino acids. CDR1 is MDHEN, CDR2 SYDVKM, per germline. V dropped 5 bases and J dropped 5 bases, with 24 bases sitting between them. The CDR3: CASSLPAGAGGRTEAFF. DNA of the CDR3: TGTGCCAGCAGTCTACCGGCCGGGGCCGGGGGTCGAACTGAAGCTTTCTTT.

This clone was detected once. The chain uses TRBV19 and TRBJ2-2; 7 positions agree with TRBD1. V trimming: 11 bases; J trimming: 6 bases; junction bases outside the gene matches: 12. Germline lookup yields CDR1 LNHDA and CDR2 SQIVND (reference sequence). The CDR3 is 14 amino acids. The CDR3 DNA follows: TGTGCCGCCAGGAAAGGGGGCAGGGCCGGGGAGCTGTTTTTT. This codes for CAARKGGRAGELFF.

The V gene is TRBV7-9, the J gene TRBJ1-1; possible D gene TRBD1, 5 bases. Germline loops: CDR1 SEHNR, CDR2 FQNEAQ (reference sequence). The CDR3 totals 10 residues. The V and J ends lost 8 bases and 7 bases respectively, with 8 bases between them. The CDR3 reads CASATVEAFF. The CDR3 region has the DNA TGTGCCAGCGCGACAGTTGAAGCTTTCTTT.

The rearrangement uses TRBV19 and TRBJ2-1, with D perhaps matching TRBD1 (5 bases). The CDR3 extends over 14 amino acids. The V end lost 4 bases, the J end lost 12 bases, and 19 bases lay between the germline ends. Per the germline V gene, CDR1 is LNHDA and CDR2 is SQIVND (reference sequence). For the CDR3, the DNA is TGTGCCAGTAGTAATTTTGGGGCGGAATTAGCGCAGTTCTTC. Protein: CASSNFGAELAQFF.

This clone has just one count. The chain couples TRBV30 to TRBJ1-5, with D possibly matching TRBD1 (5 bases). This CDR3 has 14 residues. V lost 2 bases and J lost 2, with 10 bases in between. Germline V lookup: CDR1 GTSNPN, CDR2 SVGIG (reference sequence). CDR3 in amino acids: CAWSLGGGNQPQHF. The CDR3 bases are TGTGCCTGGAGTTTGGGGGGAGGCAATCAGCCCCAGCATTTT.

This clone was seen only a few times. The chain has TRBV2 and TRBJ2-2; 10 positions match TRBD2. The V segment lost 8 bases and the J segment 5 bases; nucleotides outside the gene matches: 8. The CDR3 loop spans 15 amino acids. Germline-derived CDR1 and CDR2 are SNHLY and FYNNEI. CDR3 nucleotides: TGTGCCAGCTTCCATCCTAGCGGGGGAACCGGGGAGCTGTTTTTT. Protein product: CASFHPSGGTGELFF.

The rearrangement joins TRBV28 to TRBJ2-7; 11 positions agree with TRBD2. With 6 bases clipped from V and 5 bases from J, the junction kept 18 bases outside the gene matches. The CDR3 is 18 residues long. The germline V gene has CDR1 MDHEN and CDR2 SYDVKM. CDR3 sequence reads: CASRSGLLAGGSVHEQYF. The CDR3 coding sequence is TGTGCCAGCAGATCGGGGCTCCTAGCGGGAGGTAGCGTACACGAGCAGTACTTC.

The chain joins TRBV6-5 to TRBJ2-1; TRBD2 is a possible D gene (6 bases). The V end was cut by 8 bases, the J end by 1 base, with 15 bases between. The CDR3 contains 15 residues. Germline assignment: CDR1 MNHEY and CDR2 SVGAGI. For the CDR3, the DNA is TGTGCCAGCGGTAAGGGTAGCGGATCCTACAATGAGCAGTTCTTC. It translates to CASGKGSGSYNEQFF.

The J gene is TRBJ2-1, the V gene TRBV11-3; D is possibly TRBD2 (7 bases). CDR1 is SGHNT and CDR2 is YENEEA in the germline V gene. V gave up 2 bases and J gave up 8 bases, with 16 bases separating them. CDR3 length equals 15 residues. CDR3 sequence: CASSLFRGGLDEQFF. The CDR3, as DNA: TGTGCCAGCAGCTTATTTAGGGGGGGGCTGGATGAGCAGTTCTTC. Using reference TRBV11-3 and TRBJ2-1 for the parts outside the CDR3, the full variable domain is EAGVVQSPRYKIIEKKQPVAFWCNPISGHNTLYWYLQNLGQGPELLIRYENEEAVDDSQLPKDRFSAERLKGVDSTLKIQPAELGDSAVYLCASSLFRGGLDEQFFGPGTRLTVL.

The chain links TRBV4-1 to TRBJ2-1; no definite D call. The CDR3 length is 16 residues. V dropped 1 base and J dropped 0 bases, with 10 bases sitting between them. Looked up from germline, CDR1 is MGHRA and CDR2 is YSYEKL. This CDR3 reads CASSQVVGYSYNEQFF. DNA of the CDR3: TGCGCCAGCAGCCAAGTTGTCGGTTACTCCTACAATGAGCAGTTCTTC.